This paragraph covers one TCR beta chain sequence. The cDNA for TCR beta came from 5'RACE template switching with UMIs. Reprocessing the 5' RACE reads, TCRdb reports a single entry for every CDR3 protein and omits DNA. The sample's table shows a few hundred thousand distinct CDR3 sequences. The data belong to a study of T cells expressing NK-cell markers. As for the study in general: Eight donors were sequenced, seven testing HCMV-seropositive and one testing seronegative.

The CDR3 extends over 15 amino acids. Germline CDR1 SGHRS, CDR2 YFSETQ. J is TRBJ2-1 and V is TRBV5-1. The clonotype originates from a man aged 18 to 30 in good health. Sequencing input: blood T cells: a sorted CD56 or NKG2C T cell subset, CD4+ or CD8+ T cells, or bulk PBMC T cells (not recorded which). CDR3 region: CASSPTEGPYNEQFF.